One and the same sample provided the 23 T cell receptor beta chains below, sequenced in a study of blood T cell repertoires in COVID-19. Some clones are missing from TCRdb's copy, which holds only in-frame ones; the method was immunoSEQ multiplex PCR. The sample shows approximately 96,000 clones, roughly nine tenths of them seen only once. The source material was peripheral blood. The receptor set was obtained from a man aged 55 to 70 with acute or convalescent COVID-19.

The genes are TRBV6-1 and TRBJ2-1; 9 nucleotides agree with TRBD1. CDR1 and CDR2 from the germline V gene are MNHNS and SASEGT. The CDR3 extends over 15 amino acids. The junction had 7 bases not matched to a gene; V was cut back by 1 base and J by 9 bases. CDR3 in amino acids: CASSEGGQGPGEQFF. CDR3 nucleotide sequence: TGTGCCAGCAGTGAAGGGGGACAGGGCCCCGGTGAGCAGTTCTTC.

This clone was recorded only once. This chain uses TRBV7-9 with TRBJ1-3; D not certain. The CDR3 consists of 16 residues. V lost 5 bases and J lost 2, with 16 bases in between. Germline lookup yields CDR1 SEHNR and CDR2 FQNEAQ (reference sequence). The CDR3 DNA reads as TGTGCCAGCAGCGGTCCCGGGTCCCCCGCTGGAAACACCATATATTTT. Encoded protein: CASSGPGSPAGNTIYF. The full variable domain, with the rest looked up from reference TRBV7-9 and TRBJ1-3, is DTGVSQNPRHKITKRGQNVTFRCDPISEHNRLYWYRQTLGQGPEFLTYFQNEAQLEKSRLLSDRFSAERPKGSFSTLEIQRTEQGDSAMYLCASSGPGSPAGNTIYFGEGSWLTVV.

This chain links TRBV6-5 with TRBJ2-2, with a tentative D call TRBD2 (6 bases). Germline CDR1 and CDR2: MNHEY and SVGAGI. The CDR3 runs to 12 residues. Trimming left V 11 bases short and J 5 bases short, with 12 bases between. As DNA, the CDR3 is TGTGCCGTAAACCGGGGGACCGGGGAGCTGTTTTTT. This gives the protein CAVNRGTGELFF.

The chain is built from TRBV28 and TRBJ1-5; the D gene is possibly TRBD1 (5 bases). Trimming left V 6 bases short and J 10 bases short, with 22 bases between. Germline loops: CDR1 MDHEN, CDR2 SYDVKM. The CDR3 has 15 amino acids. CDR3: CASSGPGSSFNPQHF. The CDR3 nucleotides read TGTGCCAGCAGCGGACCAGGGTCCTCTTTTAATCCCCAGCATTTT.

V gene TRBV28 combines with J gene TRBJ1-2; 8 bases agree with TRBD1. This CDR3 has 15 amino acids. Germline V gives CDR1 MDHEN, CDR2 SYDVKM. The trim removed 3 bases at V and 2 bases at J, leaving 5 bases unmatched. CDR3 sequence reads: CASSLFPGGNYGYTF. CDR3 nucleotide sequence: TGTGCCAGCAGTTTGTTTCCAGGGGGCAACTATGGCTACACCTTC.

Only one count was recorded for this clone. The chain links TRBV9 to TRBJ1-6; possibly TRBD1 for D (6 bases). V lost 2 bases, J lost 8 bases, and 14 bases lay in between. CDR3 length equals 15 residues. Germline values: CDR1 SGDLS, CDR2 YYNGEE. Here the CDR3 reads CASSVGTPRDSPLHF. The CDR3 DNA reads TGTGCCAGCAGCGTTGGGACACCTCGGGATTCACCCCTCCACTTT.

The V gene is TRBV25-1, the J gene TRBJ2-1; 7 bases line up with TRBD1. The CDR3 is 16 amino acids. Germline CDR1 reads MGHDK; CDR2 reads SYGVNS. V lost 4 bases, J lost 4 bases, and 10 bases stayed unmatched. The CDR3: CASSGYRGGPYNEQFF. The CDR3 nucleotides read TGTGCCAGCAGTGGGTACAGGGGTGGGCCTTACAATGAGCAGTTCTTC.

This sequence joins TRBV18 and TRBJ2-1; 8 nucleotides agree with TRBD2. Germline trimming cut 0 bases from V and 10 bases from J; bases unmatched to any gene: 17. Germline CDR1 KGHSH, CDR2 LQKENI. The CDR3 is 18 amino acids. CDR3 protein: CASSPPLTGTRGTIEQFF. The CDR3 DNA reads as TGTGCCAGCTCACCACCATTGACCGGGACTAGGGGAACAATCGAGCAGTTCTTC.

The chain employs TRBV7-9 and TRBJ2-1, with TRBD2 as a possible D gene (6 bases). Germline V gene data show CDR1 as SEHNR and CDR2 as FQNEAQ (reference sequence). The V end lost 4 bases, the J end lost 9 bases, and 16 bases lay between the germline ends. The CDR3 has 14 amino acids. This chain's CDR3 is CASSSSHDGSEQFF. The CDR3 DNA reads TGTGCCAGCAGCTCGAGTCATGACGGGAGTGAGCAGTTCTTC.

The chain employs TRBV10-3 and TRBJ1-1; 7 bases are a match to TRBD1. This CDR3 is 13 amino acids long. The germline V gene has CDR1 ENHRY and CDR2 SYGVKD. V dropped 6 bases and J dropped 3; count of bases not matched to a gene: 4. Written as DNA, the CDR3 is TGTGCCATCAGGGAACAGGGGTACACTGAAGCTTTCTTT. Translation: CAIREQGYTEAFF.

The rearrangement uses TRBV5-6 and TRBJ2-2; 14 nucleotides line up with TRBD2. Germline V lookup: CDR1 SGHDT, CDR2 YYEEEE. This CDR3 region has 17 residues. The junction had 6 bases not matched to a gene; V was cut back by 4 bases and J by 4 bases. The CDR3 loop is CASSKGLAGAFTGELFF. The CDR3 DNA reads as TGTGCCAGCAGCAAGGGACTAGCGGGAGCGTTCACCGGGGAGCTGTTTTTT.

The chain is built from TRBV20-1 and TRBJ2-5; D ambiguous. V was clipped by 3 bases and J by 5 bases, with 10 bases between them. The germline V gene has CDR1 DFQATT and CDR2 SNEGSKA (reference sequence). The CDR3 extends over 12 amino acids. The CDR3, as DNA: TGCAGTGCTAGTCCCAGGCAGGAGACCCAGTACTTC. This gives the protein CSASPRQETQYF.

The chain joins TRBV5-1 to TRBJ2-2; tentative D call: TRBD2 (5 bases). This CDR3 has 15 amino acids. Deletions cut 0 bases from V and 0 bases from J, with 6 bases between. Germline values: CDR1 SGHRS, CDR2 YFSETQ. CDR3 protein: CASSLERANTGELFF. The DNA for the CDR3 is TGCGCCAGCAGCTTGGAGAGGGCGAACACCGGGGAGCTGTTTTTT.

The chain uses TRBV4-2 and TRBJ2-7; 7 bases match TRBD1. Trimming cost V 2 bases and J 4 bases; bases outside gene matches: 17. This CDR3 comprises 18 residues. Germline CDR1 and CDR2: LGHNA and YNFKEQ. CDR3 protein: CASSQMSGQQGPAYEQYF. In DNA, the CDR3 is TGTGCCAGCAGCCAAATGTCGGGGCAACAGGGGCCCGCGTACGAGCAGTACTTC.

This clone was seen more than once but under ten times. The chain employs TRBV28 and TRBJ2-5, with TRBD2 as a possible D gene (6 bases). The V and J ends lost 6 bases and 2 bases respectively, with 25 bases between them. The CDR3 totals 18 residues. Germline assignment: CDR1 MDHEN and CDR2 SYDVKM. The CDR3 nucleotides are TGTGCCAGCAGCCTCCTGGCCGGGAGAAAACTACAACAAGAGACCCAGTACTTC. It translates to CASSLLAGRKLQQETQYF.

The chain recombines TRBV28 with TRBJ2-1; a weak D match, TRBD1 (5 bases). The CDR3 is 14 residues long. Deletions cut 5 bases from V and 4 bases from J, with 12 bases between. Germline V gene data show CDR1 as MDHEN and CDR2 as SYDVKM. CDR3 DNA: TGTGCCAGCAGTCAAACGGACATTTACAATGAGCAGTTCTTC. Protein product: CASSQTDIYNEQFF.

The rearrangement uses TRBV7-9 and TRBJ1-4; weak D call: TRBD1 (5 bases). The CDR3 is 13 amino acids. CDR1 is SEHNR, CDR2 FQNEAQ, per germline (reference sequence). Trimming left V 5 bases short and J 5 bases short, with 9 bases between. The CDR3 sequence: CASSKQENEKLFF. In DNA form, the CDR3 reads TGTGCCAGCAGCAAACAGGAAAATGAAAAACTGTTTTTT. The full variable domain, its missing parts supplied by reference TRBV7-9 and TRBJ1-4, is DTGVSQNPRHKITKRGQNVTFRCDPISEHNRLYWYRQTLGQGPEFLTYFQNEAQLEKSRLLSDRFSAERPKGSFSTLEIQRTEQGDSAMYLCASSKQENEKLFFGSGTQLSVL.

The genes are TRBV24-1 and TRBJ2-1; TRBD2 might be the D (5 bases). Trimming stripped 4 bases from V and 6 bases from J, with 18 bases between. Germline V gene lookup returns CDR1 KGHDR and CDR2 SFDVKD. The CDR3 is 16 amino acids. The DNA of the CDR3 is TGTGCCACCAGTGACCTCGGGGTTAAGCAAAGCAATGAGCAGTTCTTC. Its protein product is CATSDLGVKQSNEQFF.

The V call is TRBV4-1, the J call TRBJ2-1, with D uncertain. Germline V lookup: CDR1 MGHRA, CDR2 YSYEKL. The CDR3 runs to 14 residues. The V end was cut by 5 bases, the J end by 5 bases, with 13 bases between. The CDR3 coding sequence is TGCGCCAGCAGCTCCGAGAGAGCCCACAATGAGCAGTTCTTC. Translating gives CASSSERAHNEQFF.

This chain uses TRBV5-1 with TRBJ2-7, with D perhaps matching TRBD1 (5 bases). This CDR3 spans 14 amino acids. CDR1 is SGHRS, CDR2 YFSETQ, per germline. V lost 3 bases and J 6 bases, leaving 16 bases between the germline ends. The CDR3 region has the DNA TGCGCCAGCAGCTGGGATGGGGCCGGGCGCGAGCAGTACTTC. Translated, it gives CASSWDGAGREQYF.

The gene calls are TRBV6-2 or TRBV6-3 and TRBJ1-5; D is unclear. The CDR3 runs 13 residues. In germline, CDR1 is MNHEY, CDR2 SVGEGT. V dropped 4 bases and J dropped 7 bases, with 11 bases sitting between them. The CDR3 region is CASSFRGRQPQHF. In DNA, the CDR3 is TGTGCCAGCAGTTTTCGGGGAAGGCAGCCCCAGCATTTT.

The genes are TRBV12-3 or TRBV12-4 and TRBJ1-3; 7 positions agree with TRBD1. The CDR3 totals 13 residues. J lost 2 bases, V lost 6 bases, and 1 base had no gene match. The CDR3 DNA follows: TGTGCCAGCAGCCAGGGGGCTGGAAACACCATATATTTT. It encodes CASSQGAGNTIYF.

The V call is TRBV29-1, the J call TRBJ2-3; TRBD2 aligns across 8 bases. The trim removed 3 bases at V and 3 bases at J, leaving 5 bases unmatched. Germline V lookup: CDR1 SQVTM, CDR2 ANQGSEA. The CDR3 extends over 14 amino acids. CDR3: CSVDLSGKTDTQYF. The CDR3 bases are TGCAGCGTTGATCTTAGCGGGAAAACAGATACGCAGTATTTT.